These 12 T cell receptor beta chains were all obtained from the same sample, sequenced in a study of T-cell memory formation after mild COVID-19. MiXCR, run by TCRdb on the 5' RACE reads, gives a single entry per CDR3 protein. The repertoire holds 90,000 to 120,000 distinct CDR3 sequences, with under 15% as singletons. The source material was PBMCs or a T cell subset sorted from them (not recorded which). These receptors originate from a man aged 18 to 29 who had mild COVID-19 (a few samples of this study predate the infection). Cell type and time point are not known.

This clonotype showed up just a few times. CDR3 sequence: CASRASREHIQYF. As DNA, the CDR3 is TGTGCCAGCAGGGCAAGCAGGGAACACATTCAGTACTTC. V and J are TRBV12-3 or TRBV12-4 and TRBJ2-4, with a possible D match to TRBD1 (5 bases). Trimming pared 6 bases from V and 8 bases from J, leaving 14 bases between. This CDR3 has 13 residues.

This clonotype appeared a few times. The chain carries TRBV7-9 and TRBJ2-2; D is possibly TRBD1 (7 bases). CDR3 length: 17 amino acids. V lost 1 base and J lost 6, with 18 bases in between. CDR1 SEHNR and CDR2 FQNEAQ come from the germline V gene (reference sequence). The DNA of the CDR3 is TGTGCCAGCAGCTTAGAACACTTCAGGGGGAGGTCCGGGGAGCTGTTTTTT. This translates into CASSLEHFRGRSGELFF.

There are many counts of this clonotype. This chain links TRBV11-1 with TRBJ2-1; D is undetermined. This CDR3 spans 13 amino acids. With 6 bases removed from V and 2 bases from J, the gap between germline ends came to 8 bases. CDR1 and CDR2 from the germline V gene are SGHAT and FQDESV (reference sequence). The CDR3, as DNA: TGTGCCAGCAGGACCTGGACCTACAATGAGCAGTTCTTC. Its translation: CASRTWTYNEQFF.

In its sample, this clonotype was seen many times. V and J are TRBV6-4 and TRBJ2-2, with TRBD2 matching 9 bases. The CDR3 is 15 amino acids. Germline V CDR1 and CDR2: MRHNA, SNTAGT. The junction had 0 bases not matched to a gene; V was cut back by 0 bases and J by 4 bases. This CDR3 reads CASSDSSGGTGELFF. Written as DNA, the CDR3 is TGTGCCAGCAGTGACTCTAGCGGGGGCACCGGGGAGCTGTTTTTT.

This clonotype came up a few times. The chain carries TRBV27 and TRBJ2-3; TRBD1 agrees at 7 bases. Looked up from germline, CDR1 is MNHEY and CDR2 is SMNVEV (reference sequence). The ends lost 4 bases at V and 0 bases at J; junction bases unmatched: 4. The CDR3 loop spans 15 amino acids. This chain's CDR3 is CASSSRDSSTDTQYF. The CDR3 nucleotides are TGTGCCAGCAGTTCCCGGGACAGTAGCACAGATACGCAGTATTTT.

This clonotype was seen only a few times. This chain connects TRBV4-2 to TRBJ2-3; D is possibly TRBD2 (5 bases). This CDR3 comprises 15 residues. Looked up from germline, CDR1 is LGHNA and CDR2 is YNFKEQ. Between the trimmed V and J ends, which lost 3 bases and 0 bases, there was a span of 10 bases. CDR3 DNA sequence: TGTGCCAGCAGCCATCTGGACTCTAGCACAGATACGCAGTATTTT. Its translation: CASSHLDSSTDTQYF.

The sample holds a few counts of this clonotype. V is TRBV10-3 and J is TRBJ2-5; D perhaps matches TRBD1 (6 bases). The length of the CDR3 is 13 residues. The germline V gene has CDR1 ENHRY and CDR2 SYGVKD. Trimming cost V 0 bases and J 4 bases, with 6 bases left between them. CDR3 in amino acids: CAISESRGETQYF. CDR3 bases: TGTGCCATCAGTGAGTCCAGGGGAGAGACCCAGTACTTC.

There are a few counts of this clonotype. The genes are TRBV4-1 and TRBJ2-7; D remains unclear. The germline V gene encodes CDR1 MGHRA and CDR2 YSYEKL. The CDR3 has 16 residues. V gave up 0 bases and J gave up 0 bases, with 12 bases separating them. The CDR3, as DNA: TGCGCCAGCAGCCAAGATTGGGCAAGTCGCTCCTACGAGCAGTACTTC. Its translation: CASSQDWASRSYEQYF.

This clonotype was counted many times. V gene TRBV3-1 combines with J gene TRBJ2-2; TRBD2 is a possible D gene (6 bases). Germline V CDR1 and CDR2: LGHDT, YNNKEL (reference sequence). The CDR3 covers 17 residues. V was pared by 2 bases and J by 1 base, with 14 bases between. CDR3 sequence reads: CASSQYPPGGNTGELFF. CDR3 sequence (DNA): TGTGCCAGCAGCCAATACCCCCCCGGGGGGAACACCGGGGAGCTGTTTTTT.

This clonotype occurred many times. The chain's CDR3 is CSVQSPAKYEQYF. CDR3 coding DNA: TGCAGTGTCCAGAGCCCCGCAAAATACGAGCAGTACTTC. J is TRBJ2-7 and V is TRBV20-1; D not resolved. V was shortened by 7 bases and J by 4 bases, with 17 bases between the two germline ends. The CDR3 loop spans 13 amino acids. Germline CDR1 reads DFQATT; CDR2 reads SNEGSKA (reference sequence).

The sample holds a few counts of this clonotype. The rearrangement joins TRBV20-1 to TRBJ2-1; the match to TRBD1 covers 8 bases. Unmatched junction bases numbered 10, after V lost 5 bases and J lost 10 bases. This CDR3 spans 13 amino acids. Germline V gives CDR1 DFQATT, CDR2 SNEGSKA (reference sequence). The CDR3 loop reads CSARTGIRPEQFF. The CDR3 DNA reads TGCAGTGCTCGGACAGGGATCCGCCCAGAGCAGTTCTTC.

The rearrangement joins TRBV20-1 to TRBJ2-7; 8 nucleotides agree with TRBD1. The CDR3 loop spans 14 amino acids. Per germline, CDR1 DFQATT and CDR2 SNEGSKA (reference sequence). J was trimmed by 5 bases and V by 1 base; bases with no gene match: 7. The CDR3 is CSARVSGGADEQYF. The CDR3 coding sequence is TGCAGTGCTAGAGTCTCAGGGGGCGCAGACGAGCAGTACTTC.